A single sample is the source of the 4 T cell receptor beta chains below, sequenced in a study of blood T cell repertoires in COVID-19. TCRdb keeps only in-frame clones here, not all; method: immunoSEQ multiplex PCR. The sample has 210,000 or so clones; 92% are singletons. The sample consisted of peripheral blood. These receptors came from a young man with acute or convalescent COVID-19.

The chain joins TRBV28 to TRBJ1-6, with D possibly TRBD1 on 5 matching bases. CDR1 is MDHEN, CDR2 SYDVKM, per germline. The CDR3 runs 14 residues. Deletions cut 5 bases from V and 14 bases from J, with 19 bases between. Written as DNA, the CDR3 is TGTGCCAGCAGTCCTCCCCGACAGCCTGGCACCCTCCACTTT. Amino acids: CASSPPRQPGTLHF.

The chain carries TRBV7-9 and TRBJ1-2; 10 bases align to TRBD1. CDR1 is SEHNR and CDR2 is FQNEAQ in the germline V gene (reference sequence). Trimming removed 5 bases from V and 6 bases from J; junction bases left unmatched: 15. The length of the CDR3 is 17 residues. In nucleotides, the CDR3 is TGTGCCAGCAGCCCTAGACAGGGGGCGACTACTTTTGATGGCTACACCTTC. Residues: CASSPRQGATTFDGYTF.

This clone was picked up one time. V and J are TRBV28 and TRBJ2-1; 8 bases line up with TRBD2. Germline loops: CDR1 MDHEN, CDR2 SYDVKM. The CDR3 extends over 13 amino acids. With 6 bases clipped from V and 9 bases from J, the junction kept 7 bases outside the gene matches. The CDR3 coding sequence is TGTGCCAGCAGGCCCGGACTAGCCGCTGAGCAGTTCTTC. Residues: CASRPGLAAEQFF.

This CDR3 reads CSVKIGLADSYEQYF. The CDR3 coding sequence is TGCAGCGTTAAAATTGGACTAGCGGACTCCTACGAGCAGTACTTC. The J gene is TRBJ2-7, the V gene TRBV29-1, with 10 nucleotides matching TRBD2. The CDR3 covers 15 residues. Per the germline V gene, CDR1 is SQVTM and CDR2 is ANQGSEA. Trimming cost V 5 bases and J 0 bases; bases outside gene matches: 7.